The rows below give T cell receptor beta chains drawn from one sample of a study of T-cell reconstitution after alpha-beta-depleted transplantation in children. TCRdb passed the PCR reads through MiXCR, listing each CDR3 protein once. The data contain 450,000 to 550,000 distinct CDR3 sequences, roughly 10% of them singletons. The source was PBMCs, mostly from graft donor cells, collected 180 days after TCRalphabeta/CD19-depleted stem cell transplant. These receptors were obtained from a female patient aged 2 to 10 who had a stem cell transplant for aplastic anemia, so the T cells may come from the graft donor. CDR3s include the opening cysteine and the closing phenylalanine or tryptophan. D genes are given only for firm matches. Expanded clones get a size class; other rows say once, few or many, or leave the size out.

length	J	size	V	D	CDR3	DNA
11	TRBJ2-3	many	TRBV11-2	-	CASSHADTQYF	TGTGCCAGCAGCCACGCCGATACGCAGTATTTT
15	TRBJ2-7	few	TRBV14	-	CASSRPRNGIYEQYF	TGTGCCAGCAGCCGCCCCCGGAACGGGATCTACGAGCAGTACTTC
14	TRBJ2-5	once	TRBV18	TRBD1	CASSLRDSVKTQYF	TGTGCCAGCTCACTCCGGGACAGCGTGAAGACCCAGTACTTC
15	TRBJ1-5	few	TRBV5-1	-	CASSLGVVPDQPQHF	TGCGCCAGCAGCTTGGGAGTGGTACCGGATCAGCCCCAGCATTTT
18	TRBJ2-5	-	TRBV11-1	-	CASSLHLVYGEREETQYF	TGTGCCAGCAGCTTACACCTCGTTTATGGCGAAAGGGAAGAGACCCAGTACTTC
14	TRBJ2-7	few	TRBV5-1	-	CASSLVAGPYEQYF	TGCGCCAGCAGCTTGGTAGCAGGCCCCTACGAGCAGTACTTC
12	TRBJ2-1	-	TRBV7-2	-	CASSRVRGEQFF	TGTGCCAGCAGCCGCGTGCGTGGTGAGCAGTTCTTC
19	TRBJ2-5	few	TRBV15	-	CATSRENPSQEGEDGTQYF	TGTGCCACCAGCAGAGAAAATCCCTCCCAGGAGGGAGAGGACGGGACCCAGTACTTC
14	TRBJ2-2	-	TRBV11-2	-	CASSLIRNTGELFF	TGTGCCAGCAGCTTAATAAGGAACACCGGGGAGCTGTTTTTT
15	TRBJ2-5	-	TRBV6-1	-	CASSPESGAGKTQYF	TGTGCCAGCAGTCCCGAAAGTGGTGCGGGGAAGACCCAGTACTTC
15	TRBJ2-1	-	TRBV7-2	-	CASSIRDRAYNEQFF	TGTGCCAGCAGCATCCGGGACCGTGCCTACAATGAGCAGTTCTTC
12	TRBJ2-5	many	TRBV20-1	-	CSARGLRQLTYF	TGCAGTGCTAGAGGCCTCAGGCAGCTGACTTACTTC
12	TRBJ1-2	few	TRBV20-1	-	CSAYGSNYGYTF	TGCAGTGCGTATGGATCTAACTATGGCTACACCTTC
15	TRBJ1-2	few	TRBV28	TRBD1	CASRKTGVGFYGYTF	TGTGCCAGCAGGAAAACAGGGGTAGGGTTTTATGGCTACACCTTC
14	TRBJ2-7	-	TRBV29-1	-	CSVEGARPTYEQYF	TGCAGCGTTGAAGGGGCGCGGCCCACCTACGAGCAGTACTTC
13	TRBJ1-1	-	TRBV6-5	-	CASSYIGQLEAFF	TGTGCCAGCAGTTACATTGGACAGCTTGAAGCTTTCTTT
13	TRBJ1-1	many	TRBV6-1	TRBD1	CASRDRENTEAFF	TGTGCCAGCAGAGACAGGGAGAACACTGAAGCTTTCTTT
19	TRBJ1-1	few	TRBV5-1	TRBD1	CASSSQKSGQGGKNTEAFF	TGCGCCAGCAGCTCGCAAAAATCGGGACAGGGGGGGAAGAACACTGAAGCTTTCTTT
13	TRBJ2-4	-	TRBV12-3/TRBV12-4	-	CASSRDSANIQYF	TGTGCCAGCAGTCGGGATAGCGCAAACATTCAGTACTTC
17	TRBJ2-3	-	TRBV25-1	TRBD1	CASSDPGTGILTDTQYF	TGTGCCAGCAGTGACCCCGGGACAGGGATTTTGACAGATACGCAGTATTTT
13	TRBJ2-5	few	TRBV14	-	CASSQDMGETQYF	TGTGCCAGCAGCCAAGATATGGGGGAGACCCAGTACTTC
18	TRBJ2-1	few	TRBV6-5	TRBD1	CASSSLQGASGSYNEQFF	TGTGCCAGCAGTTCGTTACAGGGGGCGTCCGGGTCCTACAATGAGCAGTTCTTC
15	TRBJ1-4	few	TRBV7-2	-	CASSLNVWEGEKLFF	TGTGCCAGCAGCTTAAATGTTTGGGAGGGTGAAAAACTGTTTTTT
18	TRBJ2-3	many	TRBV7-2	-	CASSLAAGSSGRTDTQYF	TGTGCCAGCAGCTTAGCCGCAGGGAGTAGCGGACGCACAGATACGCAGTATTTT
14	TRBJ1-6	-	TRBV10-3	-	CAISERGSDSPLHF	TGTGCCATCAGTGAGAGAGGGTCCGATTCACCCCTCCACTTT
16	TRBJ2-1	few	TRBV7-9	TRBD2	CASSLRAASGRIEQFF	TGTGCCAGCAGCTTAAGGGCGGCTAGCGGGAGAATCGAGCAGTTCTTC
16	TRBJ2-7	many	TRBV27	-	CASSSNGGLISYEQYF	TGTGCCAGCTCGTCGAATGGAGGGTTGATTTCTTACGAGCAGTACTTC
15	TRBJ2-3	-	TRBV18	TRBD1	CASSSSTGSIDTQYF	TGTGCCAGCTCATCCTCGACAGGGTCGATAGATACGCAGTATTTT
17	TRBJ1-3	-	TRBV7-2	-	CASSSLWTARGGNTIYF	TGTGCCAGCAGCTCCTTGTGGACGGCTCGAGGGGGAAACACCATATATTTT
12	TRBJ2-7	-	TRBV30	TRBD1	CAWSVGQREQYF	TGTGCCTGGAGTGTGGGACAGAGGGAGCAGTACTTC
16	TRBJ1-6	-	TRBV20-1	-	CSASAAGSSYNSPLHF	TGCAGTGCTAGTGCCGCCGGGAGCTCCTATAATTCACCCCTCCACTTT
14	TRBJ2-7	many	TRBV7-2	TRBD1	CASSRRQGRYEQYF	TGTGCCAGCAGTCGGAGACAGGGGCGGTACGAGCAGTACTTC
13	TRBJ1-5	-	TRBV28	-	CASSPVLSQPQHF	TGTGCCAGCAGTCCGGTCTTGTCTCAGCCCCAGCATTTT
17	TRBJ1-1	-	TRBV5-1	-	CASSLNPPGHLNTEAFF	TGCGCCAGCAGCCTTAACCCTCCGGGACATTTGAACACTGAAGCTTTCTTT
16	TRBJ2-5	-	TRBV9	TRBD1	CASSAGGQGVVETQYF	TGTGCCAGCAGCGCGGGGGGACAGGGGGTTGTAGAGACCCAGTACTTC
15	TRBJ2-3	few	TRBV25-1	-	CASSEYIGRTDTQYF	TGTGCCAGCAGTGAATATATCGGCCGCACAGATACGCAGTATTTT
12	TRBJ1-2	many	TRBV12-3/TRBV12-4	-	CASSQAVYGYTF	TGTGCCAGCAGTCAGGCAGTCTATGGCTACACCTTC
15	TRBJ1-5	few	TRBV9	-	CASSVGQASNQPQHF	TGTGCCAGCAGCGTAGGCCAGGCTAGCAATCAGCCCCAGCATTTT
16	TRBJ1-2	few	TRBV25-1	TRBD1	CASSGYKGQGNYGYTF	TGTGCCAGCAGTGGGTACAAGGGACAGGGAAACTATGGCTACACCTTC
13	TRBJ2-1	few	TRBV27	-	CATQANPYNEQFF	TGTGCCACTCAAGCGAACCCCTACAATGAGCAGTTCTTC
15	TRBJ1-4	-	TRBV28	TRBD1	CASSLDREGHHKLFF	TGTGCCAGCAGCCTGGACAGGGAGGGTCATCACAAACTGTTTTTT
13	TRBJ2-7	-	TRBV20-1	-	CSAGRTPGVGQYF	TGCAGTGCTGGCCGGACTCCAGGTGTCGGGCAGTACTTC